Listed below are T cell receptor beta chains from one sample, sequenced in a study of shared clonotypes between healthy human individuals. Measured with immunoSEQ multiplex PCR; TCRdb has only the in-frame clones, and not every one. The table includes 2 million to 2.5 million clones, roughly 95% detected once. The sample was naive CD4+ T cells sorted from blood. The receptors were sampled from a man between 18 and 35 years old in good health. Both conserved end residues are part of each CDR3. D genes are given only for firm matches. Expanded clones get a size class; other rows say once, few or many, or leave the size out.

clone size | J gene | V gene | D gene | CDR3 protein | CDR3 DNA
. | TRBJ2-1 | TRBV7-2 | TRBD2 | CASSLAGAGAGRNEQFF | TGTGCCAGCAGCTTAGCCGGGGCGGGAGCAGGAAGGAATGAGCAGTTCTTC
. | TRBJ2-3 | TRBV28 | TRBD2 | CASSLQGAGENTQYF | TGTGCCAGCAGTTTACAGGGAGCGGGAGAAAATACGCAGTATTTT
. | TRBJ2-7 | TRBV30 | TRBD2 | CAWSLAGGPYEQYF | TGTGCCTGGAGTCTCGCGGGAGGGCCTTACGAGCAGTACTTC
. | TRBJ2-1 | TRBV28 | TRBD1 | CASSSTGWAYNEQFF | TGTGCCAGCAGTTCGACAGGGTGGGCCTACAATGAGCAGTTCTTC
. | TRBJ2-1 | TRBV15 | TRBD2 | CATSRETSGAYNEQFF | TGTGCCACCAGCAGGGAGACTAGCGGTGCGTACAATGAGCAGTTCTTC
. | TRBJ2-2 | TRBV4-2 | TRBD1 | CASSPGDRGVSGELFF | TGTGCCAGCAGCCCTGGGGACAGGGGGGTCTCCGGGGAGCTGTTTTTT
. | TRBJ1-1 | TRBV2 | TRBD1 | CASRGDRSTEAFF | TGTGCCAGCAGGGGGGACAGAAGCACTGAAGCTTTCTTT
. | TRBJ1-1 | TRBV7-9 | TRBD1 | CASSLTKMGQGATEAFF | TGTGCCAGCAGCCTTACCAAAATGGGACAGGGGGCGACTGAAGCTTTCTTT
. | TRBJ2-5 | TRBV29-1 | . | CSAYRWETQYF | TGCAGCGCCTACCGTTGGGAGACCCAGTACTTC
. | TRBJ1-2 | TRBV5-4 | . | CASSGDRIYGYTF | TGTGCCAGCAGCGGCGACAGAATCTATGGCTACACCTTC
. | TRBJ1-6 | TRBV6-1 | . | CASSEGQGGNSPLHF | TGTGCCAGCAGTGAAGGTCAGGGCGGTAATTCACCCCTCCACTTT
once | TRBJ2-5 | TRBV11-2 | TRBD1 | CASSQNLGQGSETQYF | TGTGCCAGCAGCCAAAACTTGGGACAGGGATCGGAGACCCAGTACTTC
. | TRBJ2-6 | TRBV4-3 | TRBD2 | CASSQEEAGSSGANVLTF | TGCGCCAGCAGCCAGGAAGAAGCGGGGTCCTCTGGGGCCAACGTCCTGACTTTC
. | TRBJ2-7 | TRBV2 | . | CASSEWQATYEQYF | TGTGCCAGCAGTGAATGGCAGGCGACCTACGAGCAGTACTTC
. | TRBJ2-1 | TRBV9 | . | CASSDQTAFNEQFF | TGTGCCAGCAGCGATCAGACTGCCTTCAATGAGCAGTTCTTC
. | TRBJ2-3 | TRBV9 | . | CASSPSPRTDTDTQYF | TGTGCCAGCAGCCCCTCCCCCCGGACGGACACAGATACGCAGTATTTT
. | TRBJ2-1 | TRBV7-9 | TRBD1 | CASSGTGRGSEQFF | TGTGCCAGCAGCGGTACCGGCAGGGGGAGTGAGCAGTTCTTC
. | TRBJ1-2 | TRBV5-1 | . | CASSYAGASNYGYTF | TGCGCCAGCAGCTATGCGGGGGCGTCTAACTATGGCTACACCTTC
. | TRBJ1-3 | TRBV6-5 | TRBD1 | CASSSGQGSGNTIYF | TGTGCCAGCAGTTCCGGACAGGGCTCTGGAAACACCATATATTTT
. | TRBJ2-2 | TRBV7-9 | . | CASRSSWSSGTGELFF | TGTGCCAGCAGATCCAGCTGGTCGTCGGGGACCGGGGAGCTGTTTTTT
. | TRBJ1-5 | TRBV25-1 | . | CASSDNFNQPQHF | TGTGCCAGCAGTGATAACTTCAATCAGCCCCAGCATTTT
few | TRBJ2-7 | TRBV5-6 | TRBD1 | CASSLPGQGAGEQYF | TGTGCCAGCAGCTTGCCAGGACAGGGGGCAGGAGAGCAGTACTTC
. | TRBJ1-1 | TRBV28 | . | CASTLTMNTEAFF | TGTGCCAGCACCCTCACAATGAACACTGAAGCTTTCTTT
. | TRBJ1-1 | TRBV27 | TRBD1 | CASSQDRVTNTEAFF | TGTGCCAGCAGCCAAGACAGGGTGACGAACACTGAAGCTTTCTTT
. | TRBJ1-2 | TRBV6-5 | . | CASSYWGSNYGYTF | TGTGCCAGCAGTTACTGGGGTAGTAACTATGGCTACACCTTC
. | TRBJ1-5 | TRBV7-9 | TRBD1 | CASSQGTGGGQPQHF | TGTGCCAGCAGCCAAGGGACAGGGGGCGGTCAGCCCCAGCATTTT
. | TRBJ2-7 | TRBV9 | TRBD1 | CASSPGQGTYEQYF | TGTGCCAGCAGCCCGGGACAGGGTACCTACGAGCAGTACTTC
. | TRBJ1-6 | TRBV10-3 | . | CATTRESSYNSPLHF | TGTGCCACCACGAGGGAAAGCTCCTATAATTCACCCCTCCACTTT
. | TRBJ2-3 | TRBV5-1 | . | CASSLDRSTDTQYF | TGCGCCAGCAGCTTGGACCGCTCCACAGATACGCAGTATTTT
once | TRBJ1-3 | TRBV9 | . | CASSVDEAQGPYF | TGTGCCAGCAGCGTAGACGAGGCGCAGGGGCCGTATTTT
once | TRBJ1-2 | TRBV18 | . | CASSPIDSNYGYTF | TGTGCCAGCTCACCCATAGATTCTAACTATGGCTACACCTTC
. | TRBJ2-3 | TRBV30 | . | CAWSVRRGFTDTQYF | TGTGCCTGGAGTGTACGGAGGGGGTTCACAGATACGCAGTATTTT
few | TRBJ2-1 | TRBV10-1 | . | CASSENVGVINEQFF | TGCGCCAGCAGTGAGAACGTGGGAGTCATCAATGAGCAGTTCTTC
. | TRBJ2-3 | TRBV2 | TRBD1 | CASSRTGFAQYF | TGTGCCAGCAGTAGGACAGGGTTTGCGCAGTATTTT
. | TRBJ2-7 | TRBV7-2 | . | CASSLEVGAYYEQYF | TGTGCCAGCAGCTTAGAGGTAGGGGCTTACTACGAGCAGTACTTC
. | TRBJ2-1 | TRBV6-6 | TRBD2 | CASSYISGSMDEQFF | TGTGCCAGCAGTTACATAAGCGGGAGTATGGATGAGCAGTTCTTC
. | TRBJ1-3 | TRBV10-3 | TRBD1 | CAITPGGTGNTIYF | TGTGCCATCACTCCAGGGGGAACTGGAAACACCATATATTTT
. | TRBJ2-3 | TRBV18 | . | CASSPIGTDTQYF | TGTGCCAGCTCACCAATCGGCACAGATACGCAGTATTTT
. | TRBJ2-7 | TRBV6-6 | . | CASSPGHYEQYF | TGTGCCAGCAGTCCCGGGCACTACGAGCAGTACTTC
. | TRBJ2-2 | TRBV7-9 | . | CASIQQDGYGTGELFF | TGTGCCAGCATCCAACAGGACGGCTATGGCACCGGGGAGCTGTTTTTT
once | TRBJ1-2 | TRBV5-6 | . | CASSSGRAWYYGYTF | TGTGCCAGCAGCTCCGGACGGGCGTGGTACTATGGCTACACCTTC
. | TRBJ2-7 | TRBV6-6 | . | CASSTGTILTYEQYF | TGTGCCAGCAGTACAGGGACAATACTTACCTACGAGCAGTACTTC
once | TRBJ2-7 | TRBV2 | TRBD1 | CAGGTGTSYEQYF | TGTGCCGGCGGGACAGGGACTTCCTACGAGCAGTACTTC
. | TRBJ1-1 | TRBV28 | TRBD1 | CASSPGQMNTEAFF | TGTGCCAGCAGCCCGGGACAGATGAACACTGAAGCTTTCTTT
. | TRBJ2-7 | TRBV5-1 | . | CASSLRESYEQYF | TGCGCCAGCAGCTTGAGGGAGTCCTACGAGCAGTACTTC
. | TRBJ2-5 | TRBV18 | . | CASSRDLGAGETQYF | TGTGCCAGCTCACGCGACCTAGGGGCAGGGGAGACCCAGTACTTC
. | TRBJ2-5 | TRBV28 | . | CASTLVGRDNAVQTQYF | TGTGCCAGCACCCTAGTGGGGAGGGACAACGCCGTCCAGACCCAGTACTTC
. | TRBJ2-5 | TRBV2 | . | CASNRDQVQYF | TGTGCCAGCAATAGGGACCAGGTCCAGTACTTC
. | TRBJ2-5 | TRBV6-5 | TRBD2 | CASSSLAGQETQYF | TGTGCCAGCAGTTCGCTAGCGGGACAAGAGACCCAGTACTTC
once | TRBJ2-2 | TRBV5-1 | TRBD1 | CASSLAAGGPNTGELFF | TGCGCCAGCAGCTTGGCCGCAGGGGGCCCGAACACCGGGGAGCTGTTTTTT
. | TRBJ1-5 | TRBV4-1 | . | CASSLGPGSNQPQHF | TGCGCCAGCAGCCTGGGGCCGGGGAGCAATCAGCCCCAGCATTTT